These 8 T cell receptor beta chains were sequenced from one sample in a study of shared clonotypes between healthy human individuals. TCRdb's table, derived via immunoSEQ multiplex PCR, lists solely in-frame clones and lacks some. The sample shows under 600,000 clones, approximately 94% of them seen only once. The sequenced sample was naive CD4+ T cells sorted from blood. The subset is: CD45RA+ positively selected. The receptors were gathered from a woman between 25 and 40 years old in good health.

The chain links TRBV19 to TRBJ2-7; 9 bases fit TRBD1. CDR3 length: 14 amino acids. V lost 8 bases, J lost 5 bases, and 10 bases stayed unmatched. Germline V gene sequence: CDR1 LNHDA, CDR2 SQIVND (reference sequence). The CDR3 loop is CASGAGQGINEQYF. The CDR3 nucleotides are TGTGCCAGTGGAGCGGGACAGGGAATCAACGAGCAGTACTTC.

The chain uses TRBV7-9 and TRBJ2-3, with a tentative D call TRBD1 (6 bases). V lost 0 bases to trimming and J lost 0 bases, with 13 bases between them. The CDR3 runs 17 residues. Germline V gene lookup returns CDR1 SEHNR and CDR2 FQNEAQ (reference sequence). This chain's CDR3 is CASSLASGTLSTDTQYF. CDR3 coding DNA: TGTGCCAGCAGCTTAGCCTCCGGGACACTTAGCACAGATACGCAGTATTTT.

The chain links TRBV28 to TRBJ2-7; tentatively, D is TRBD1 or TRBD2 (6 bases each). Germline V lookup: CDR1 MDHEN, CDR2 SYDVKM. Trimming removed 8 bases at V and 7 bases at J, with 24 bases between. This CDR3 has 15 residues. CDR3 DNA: TGTGCCAGCCAGGCGGGGTGGTCAGGGGATGGAGAGCAGTACTTC. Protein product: CASQAGWSGDGEQYF. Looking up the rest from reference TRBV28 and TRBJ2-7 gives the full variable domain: DVKVTQSSRYLVKRTGEKVFLECVQDMDHENMFWYRQDPGLGLRLIYFSYDVKMKEKGDIPEGYSVSREKKERFSLILESASTNQTSMYLCASQAGWSGDGEQYFGPGTRLTVT.

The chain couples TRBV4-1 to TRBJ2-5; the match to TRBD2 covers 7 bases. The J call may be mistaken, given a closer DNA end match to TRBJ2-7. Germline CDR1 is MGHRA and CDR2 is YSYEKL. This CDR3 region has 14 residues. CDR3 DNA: TGCGCCAGCAGCCCAGCGGGACGGACCTACGAGCAGTACTTC. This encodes CASSPAGRTYEQYF.

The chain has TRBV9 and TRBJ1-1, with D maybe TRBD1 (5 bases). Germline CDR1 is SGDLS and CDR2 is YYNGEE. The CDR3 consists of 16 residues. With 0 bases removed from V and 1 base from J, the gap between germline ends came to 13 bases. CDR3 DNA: TGTGCCAGCAGCGTAGCGATGGACAACCCGAACACTGAAGCTTTCTTT. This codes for CASSVAMDNPNTEAFF.

This CDR3 reads CASSRVRPQHF. The CDR3 DNA reads as TGTGCCAGCAGCCGCGTTAGGCCCCAGCATTTT. This chain uses TRBV7-3 with TRBJ1-5; D is unresolved. The CDR3 covers 11 residues. Germline V gene sequence: CDR1 SGHTA, CDR2 FQGTGA. Trimming pared 5 bases from V and 9 bases from J, leaving 8 bases between. The full variable domain, its missing parts supplied by reference TRBV7-3 and TRBJ1-5, is GAGVSQTPSNKVTEKGKYVELRCDPISGHTALYWYRQSLGQGPEFLIYFQGTGAADDSGLPNDRFFAVRPEGSVSTLKIQRTERGDSAVYLCASSRVRPQHFGDGTRLSIL.

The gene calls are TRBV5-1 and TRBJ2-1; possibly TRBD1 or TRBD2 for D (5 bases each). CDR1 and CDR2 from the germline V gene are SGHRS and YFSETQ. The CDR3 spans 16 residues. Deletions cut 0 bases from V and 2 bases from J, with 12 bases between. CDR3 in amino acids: CASSLVGTATYNEQFF. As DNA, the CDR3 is TGCGCCAGCAGCTTGGTGGGGACGGCAACCTACAATGAGCAGTTCTTC.

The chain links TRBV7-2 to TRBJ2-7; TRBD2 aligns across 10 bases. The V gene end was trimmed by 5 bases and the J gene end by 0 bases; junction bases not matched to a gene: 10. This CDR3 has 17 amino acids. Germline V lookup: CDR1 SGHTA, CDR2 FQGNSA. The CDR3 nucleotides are TGTGCCAGCAGCCCCCGGACTAGCGGAATACCCTCCTACGAGCAGTACTTC. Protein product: CASSPRTSGIPSYEQYF.